These T cell receptor beta chains were read from a single sample in a study of T cell repertoires in cytomegalovirus infection. TCRdb processed the reads anew with MiXCR; each CDR3 protein has one entry. The data contain around 740,000 distinct CDR3 sequences, 35% of them singletons. The material sequenced was PBMCs. The receptor set was obtained from a human donor in good health (CMV status not recorded). Some clones in this sample may be carry-over from other donors' samples. Both conserved end residues are part of each CDR3. Fields, in order: D gene, V gene, clone size, J gene, CDR3 protein, CDR3 DNA. D genes are given only for firm matches. Part of the rows lack a size; the others show once, few, many or a class for expanded clones.

D: .
V: TRBV28
size: few
J: TRBJ1-1
CDR3: CASSYINTEAFF
DNA: TGTGCCAGCAGTTACATTAACACTGAAGCTTTCTTT

D: TRBD1
V: TRBV28
size: .
J: TRBJ1-3
CDR3: CASRDRVYSGNTIYF
DNA: TGTGCCAGCAGGGACAGGGTTTACTCTGGAAACACCATATATTTT

D: .
V: TRBV3-1
size: .
J: TRBJ2-4
CDR3: CASSQDLLANIQYF
DNA: TGTGCCAGCAGCCAAGACCTCCTAGCGAACATTCAGTACTTC

D: .
V: TRBV29-1
size: .
J: TRBJ2-7
CDR3: CSVLKLTGLSYEQYF
DNA: TGCAGCGTTCTAAAACTGACAGGTCTATCCTACGAGCAGTACTTC

D: TRBD2
V: TRBV20-1
size: many
J: TRBJ2-1
CDR3: CSARSGTSGRANEQFF
DNA: TGCAGTGCTAGATCGGGGACTAGCGGGAGGGCCAATGAGCAGTTCTTC

D: .
V: TRBV6-1
size: .
J: TRBJ1-4
CDR3: CASRTPPVKRTNEKLFF
DNA: TGTGCCAGCAGGACTCCCCCCGTAAAGCGAACTAATGAAAAACTGTTTTTT

D: TRBD2
V: TRBV28
size: .
J: TRBJ2-7
CDR3: CASRPGLAGLYEQYF
DNA: TGTGCCAGCAGACCGGGACTAGCGGGACTCTACGAGCAGTACTTC

D: .
V: TRBV6-6
size: few
J: TRBJ2-7
CDR3: CASRRNGEQYF
DNA: TGTGCCAGCAGACGGAACGGAGAGCAGTACTTC

D: .
V: TRBV5-6
size: .
J: TRBJ2-3
CDR3: CASSSFGRPDTQYF
DNA: TGTGCCAGCAGCTCTTTCGGCCGGCCAGATACGCAGTATTTT

D: .
V: TRBV28
size: many
J: TRBJ1-5
CDR3: CASSLTGWDQPQHF
DNA: TGTGCCAGCAGTTTAACGGGGTGGGATCAGCCCCAGCATTTT

D: .
V: TRBV28
size: few
J: TRBJ1-2
CDR3: CASRPTGPGNYGYTF
DNA: TGTGCCAGCAGACCAACCGGGCCAGGGAACTATGGCTACACCTTC

D: .
V: TRBV28
size: .
J: TRBJ1-5
CDR3: CASSFGQNNQPQHF
DNA: TGTGCCAGCAGTTTCGGACAGAACAATCAGCCCCAGCATTTT

D: .
V: TRBV4-3
size: .
J: TRBJ1-3
CDR3: CASSQDRGPGNTIYF
DNA: TGCGCCAGCAGCCAAGACAGGGGTCCTGGAAACACCATATATTTT

D: .
V: TRBV4-1
size: .
J: TRBJ1-1
CDR3: CASSQDVSKPSGAFF
DNA: TGCGCCAGCAGCCAAGATGTGAGCAAGCCTAGTGGAGCTTTCTTT

D: .
V: TRBV28
size: .
J: TRBJ1-2
CDR3: CASGGTLGYTF
DNA: TGTGCCAGCGGGGGGACACTGGGCTACACCTTC

D: .
V: TRBV11-2
size: few
J: TRBJ2-5
CDR3: CASSLVGAGKQETQYF
DNA: TGTGCCAGCAGCTTAGTTGGCGCGGGGAAACAAGAGACCCAGTACTTC